The 23 T cell receptor beta chains reported below all come from one sample, sequenced in a study of prognosis after radiotherapy for stage I lung cancer. The study amplified the TCR beta CDR3 region from genomic DNA. This amplification was carried out by two rounds of multiplex PCR. The first PCR round targeted every TRBV and TRBJ gene with specific primers. TCRdb reanalysed the multiplex PCR reads using MiXCR and keeps one entry per CDR3 protein. The sample yields 50,000 to 75,000 distinct CDR3 sequences, more than 25% seen once. Sequencing used PBMCs, obtained before or after stereotactic body radiation therapy (not recorded which). The receptors shown here come from a donor over 45 with non-small cell lung cancer.

The table lists this clonotype with many counts. CDR3 in amino acids: CASSLDMRGELFF. CDR3 nucleotides: TGTGCCAGCAGTTTGGACATGAGAGGGGAGCTGTTTTTT. This rearrangement joins TRBV6-2 or TRBV6-3 to TRBJ2-2; possibly TRBD1 for D (5 bases). Trimming removed 4 bases from V and 8 bases from J, with 11 bases in between. The CDR3 is 13 amino acids. Germline CDR1 reads MNHEY; CDR2 reads SVGEGT.

This clonotype was recorded many times. The chain carries TRBV5-1 and TRBJ2-3; a possible D gene is TRBD1 (6 bases). Germline-derived CDR1 and CDR2 are SGHRS and YFSETQ. This CDR3 is 16 amino acids long. Trimming removed 2 bases at V and 0 bases at J, with 13 bases between. CDR3 loop: CASSFTGTTSTDTQYF. As DNA, the CDR3 is TGCGCCAGCAGCTTCACCGGGACAACTAGCACAGATACGCAGTATTTT.

This chain connects TRBV6-5 to TRBJ1-6, with D hard to call. The CDR3 consists of 14 residues. Germline V gene data show CDR1 as MNHEY and CDR2 as SVGAGI. V lost 4 bases to trimming and J lost 7 bases, with 11 bases between them. Written as DNA, the CDR3 is TGTGCCAGCAGTTTGTCTGGGCGGAATTCACCCCTCCACTTT. It yields the protein CASSLSGRNSPLHF.

This clonotype was seen repeatedly, ten times or more. The V gene is TRBV11-2, the J gene TRBJ2-2; D is uncertain. Trimming removed 5 bases from V and 6 bases from J, with 19 bases in between. Germline CDR1 reads SGHAT; CDR2 reads FQNNGV. The CDR3 has 16 amino acids. CDR3 loop: CASSPEGMVLPGELFF. The CDR3 DNA sequence: TGTGCCAGCAGCCCCGAAGGGATGGTGCTTCCCGGGGAGCTGTTTTTT.

This clonotype was seen only a few times. This sequence is one base from a far larger clone and is likely a read error. The chain couples TRBV6-9 to TRBJ2-7; TRBD2 matches at 11 bases. Germline CDR1 MNHGY, CDR2 SVAAGI. The CDR3 runs to 15 residues. The V segment lost 4 bases and the J segment 0 bases; nucleotides outside the gene matches: 2. CDR3: CASSWGLADSYEQYF. The DNA for the CDR3 is TGTGCCAGCAGTTGGGGACTAGCGGACTCCTACGAGCAGTACTTC.

This clonotype was recorded many times. The rearrangement joins TRBV4-1 to TRBJ1-1, with D perhaps TRBD1 (6 bases). V lost 3 bases and J lost 7, with 18 bases in between. Germline assignment: CDR1 MGHRA and CDR2 YSYEKL. The CDR3 loop spans 15 amino acids. The CDR3 is CASSQGTGALVEAFF. CDR3 in DNA: TGCGCCAGCAGCCAGGGCACGGGGGCTCTGGTTGAAGCTTTCTTT.

Many counts were recorded for this clonotype. V and J are TRBV11-2 and TRBJ2-5; D perhaps matches TRBD2 (7 bases). CDR3 length equals 16 residues. CDR1 and CDR2 (germline): SGHAT, FQNNGV. The V gene lost 0 bases and the J gene lost 5 bases, with 16 bases spanning the gap. CDR3 residues: CASSLDPPGGRETQYF. In DNA form, the CDR3 reads TGTGCCAGCAGCTTAGATCCTCCGGGGGGCAGGGAGACCCAGTACTTC.

This clonotype was picked up many times. The chain carries TRBV7-2 and TRBJ1-1; D gene ambiguous. V was shortened by 0 bases and J by 6 bases, with 14 bases between the two germline ends. The germline V gene has CDR1 SGHTA and CDR2 FQGNSA. The CDR3 is 15 residues long. The CDR3 DNA sequence: TGTGCCAGCAGCTTAGCGGGTAATCGGGTCCCTGAAGCTTTCTTT. Protein sequence: CASSLAGNRVPEAFF. The complete variable domain, with remaining parts taken from reference TRBV7-2 and TRBJ1-1, reads GAGVSQSPSNKVTEKGKDVELRCDPISGHTALYWYRQSLGQGLEFLIYFQGNSAPDKSGLPSDRFSAERTGGSVSTLTIQRTQQEDSAVYLCASSLAGNRVPEAFFGQGTRLTVV.

This clonotype showed up just once. J is TRBJ1-5 and V is TRBV19; D might be TRBD1 (6 bases). CDR3 length equals 13 residues. Trimming took 5 bases from V and 13 from J, leaving 18 bases between them. Germline lookup yields CDR1 LNHDA and CDR2 SQIVND (reference sequence). CDR3 residues: CASSLQGNQQQHF. DNA of the CDR3: TGTGCCAGTAGTTTACAGGGCAATCAGCAACAGCATTTT.

This clonotype was recorded at least ten times. The rearrangement uses TRBV24-1 and TRBJ1-2, with 10 bases identical to TRBD1. The CDR3 extends over 15 amino acids. The germline gives CDR1 KGHDR, CDR2 SFDVKD. J gave up 5 bases and V 4 bases, and 6 bases lay outside the gene matches. The CDR3 loop reads CATSDPTGGEYGYTF. The DNA for the CDR3 is TGTGCCACCAGTGACCCGACAGGGGGCGAATATGGCTACACCTTC.

The chain combines TRBV28 with TRBJ1-4, with D unresolved. The CDR3 length is 15 residues. Germline loops: CDR1 MDHEN, CDR2 SYDVKM. Trimming took off 6 bases at V and 8 bases at J, with 19 bases between the two ends. CDR3 region: CASSSRDPGGEKLFF. DNA of the CDR3: TGTGCCAGCAGCTCACGCGATCCGGGAGGGGAAAAACTGTTTTTT. Filled out from reference TRBV28 and TRBJ1-4, the complete variable domain reads DVKVTQSSRYLVKRTGEKVFLECVQDMDHENMFWYRQDPGLGLRLIYFSYDVKMKEKGDIPEGYSVSREKKERFSLILESASTNQTSMYLCASSSRDPGGEKLFFGSGTQLSVL.

This clonotype was seen many times. The chain links TRBV10-3 to TRBJ1-2; tentatively, D is TRBD1 (6 bases). Trimming left V 6 bases short and J 2 bases short, with 13 bases between. Looked up from germline, CDR1 is ENHRY and CDR2 is SYGVKD. The CDR3 extends over 14 amino acids. CDR3 DNA: TGTGCCATCAGGATGGACAGTACGAACTATGGCTACACCTTC. Protein product: CAIRMDSTNYGYTF.

This clonotype was observed at least ten times. The chain recombines TRBV20-1 with TRBJ1-2, with D unclear. The CDR3 is 12 amino acids. The V gene lost 6 bases and the J gene lost 2 bases, with 10 bases spanning the gap. CDR1 DFQATT and CDR2 SNEGSKA come from the germline V gene (reference sequence). The CDR3 coding sequence is TGCAGTGCAGCCGACACCAACTATGGCTACACCTTC. This translates into CSAADTNYGYTF.

There are a few counts of this clonotype. The chain links TRBV29-1 to TRBJ2-3; D is possibly TRBD1 or TRBD2 (5 bases each). The CDR3 runs to 11 residues. Germline V CDR1 and CDR2: SQVTM, ANQGSEA. V was clipped by 5 bases and J by 8 bases, with 11 bases between them. CDR3 coding DNA: TGCAGCGTTACTTGGGGGACTACGCAGTATTTT. Protein product: CSVTWGTTQYF.

This clonotype was seen repeatedly, ten times or more. J is TRBJ2-1 and V is TRBV12-5, with TRBD1 identical over 10 bases. Germline-derived CDR1 and CDR2 are LGHNT and FRNRAP. Trimming at V came to 6 bases and at J to 5 bases, leaving 4 bases not matched to a gene. This CDR3 region has 14 residues. CDR3 residues: CASGGQGGNNEQFF. CDR3 DNA sequence: TGTGCTAGTGGAGGACAGGGGGGCAACAATGAGCAGTTCTTC.

This clonotype was observed many times. V usage is TRBV6-1 and J usage is TRBJ1-1; D uncertain. V gave up 5 bases and J gave up 1 base, with 11 bases separating them. This CDR3 has 14 residues. From germline, CDR1 is MNHNS and CDR2 SASEGT. The CDR3 nucleotides read TGTGCCAGCAGTAGAGCGGGTGAGAACACTGAAGCTTTCTTT. The encoded protein is CASSRAGENTEAFF.

With respect to this clonotype: A far larger clone is one nucleotide away, so this likely arose from a read error. The chain uses TRBV6-4 and TRBJ2-3; possible D gene TRBD1, 6 bases. The germline CDR1 and CDR2 sequences are MRHNA and SNTAGT. CDR3 size: 18 residues. The CDR3 DNA reads TGTGCCAGCAGTTACTCGATTTATACAGGGAAGGGGACAGATACGCAGTATTTT. Translation: CASSYSIYTGKGTDTQYF.

The chain has TRBV12-3 or TRBV12-4 and TRBJ2-1, with 9 bases identical to TRBD2. This CDR3 contains 12 residues. V was clipped by 9 bases and J by 8 bases; unmatched bases: 5. CDR3 protein: CARGGLADEQFF. DNA for the CDR3: TGTGCCAGAGGGGGACTAGCAGATGAGCAGTTCTTC.

In its sample, this clonotype was seen many times. The V call is TRBV13, the J call TRBJ1-2; 9 positions agree with TRBD1. This CDR3 has 15 amino acids. Germline-derived CDR1 and CDR2 are PRHDT and FYEKMQ (reference sequence). With 4 bases clipped from V and 4 bases from J, the junction kept 7 bases outside the gene matches. DNA for the CDR3: TGTGCCAGCAGCTCATGGGACAGGGCAACCTATGGCTACACCTTC. Translation gives CASSSWDRATYGYTF.

This clonotype occurred many times. The chain joins TRBV19 to TRBJ2-3, with a tentative D call TRBD2 (6 bases). CDR1 LNHDA and CDR2 SQIVND come from the germline V gene (reference sequence). This CDR3 region has 16 residues. The V end was cut by 5 bases, the J end by 2 bases, with 17 bases between. CDR3 sequence reads: CASSPRTITSTDTQYF. The CDR3 DNA follows: TGTGCCAGTAGTCCCCGGACTATAACCTCCACAGATACGCAGTATTTT. Together with reference TRBV19 and TRBJ2-3, the CDR3 gives the full variable domain: DGGITQSPKYLFRKEGQNVTLSCEQNLNHDAMYWYRQDPGQGLRLIYYSQIVNDFQKGDIAEGYSVSREKKESFPLTVTSAQKNPTAFYLCASSPRTITSTDTQYFGPGTRLTVL.

This clonotype was seen repeatedly, ten times or more. The rearrangement links TRBV7-8 to TRBJ1-2; perhaps TRBD1 as D (5 bases). Germline V gene data show CDR1 as SGHVS and CDR2 as FQNEAQ. Trimming cost V 0 bases and J 5 bases, with 19 bases left between them. The CDR3 has 17 residues. This chain's CDR3 is CASSLAFPRQGDYGYTF. The CDR3 DNA follows: TGTGCCAGCAGCTTAGCGTTCCCTCGACAAGGGGATTATGGCTACACCTTC.

This clonotype was seen repeatedly, ten times or more. The CDR3 protein is CASSYSLPGSNNSPLHF. CDR3 nucleotides: TGTGCCAGCAGTTACTCGTTGCCAGGGTCGAATAATTCACCCCTCCACTTT. The chain is built from TRBV6-5 and TRBJ1-6, with a possible D match to TRBD1 (5 bases). The germline V gene encodes CDR1 MNHEY and CDR2 SVGAGI. Trimming pared 0 bases from V and 5 bases from J, leaving 14 bases between. The CDR3 runs 17 residues.

This clonotype appeared many times. V and J are TRBV12-3 or TRBV12-4 and TRBJ1-5, with D maybe TRBD1 (6 bases). The CDR3 is made up of 15 amino acids. V was shortened by 6 bases and J by 5 bases, with 17 bases between the two germline ends. This CDR3 is CASRVGGRPDQPQHF. CDR3 bases: TGTGCCAGCAGGGTCGGGGGGCGCCCCGATCAGCCCCAGCATTTT.